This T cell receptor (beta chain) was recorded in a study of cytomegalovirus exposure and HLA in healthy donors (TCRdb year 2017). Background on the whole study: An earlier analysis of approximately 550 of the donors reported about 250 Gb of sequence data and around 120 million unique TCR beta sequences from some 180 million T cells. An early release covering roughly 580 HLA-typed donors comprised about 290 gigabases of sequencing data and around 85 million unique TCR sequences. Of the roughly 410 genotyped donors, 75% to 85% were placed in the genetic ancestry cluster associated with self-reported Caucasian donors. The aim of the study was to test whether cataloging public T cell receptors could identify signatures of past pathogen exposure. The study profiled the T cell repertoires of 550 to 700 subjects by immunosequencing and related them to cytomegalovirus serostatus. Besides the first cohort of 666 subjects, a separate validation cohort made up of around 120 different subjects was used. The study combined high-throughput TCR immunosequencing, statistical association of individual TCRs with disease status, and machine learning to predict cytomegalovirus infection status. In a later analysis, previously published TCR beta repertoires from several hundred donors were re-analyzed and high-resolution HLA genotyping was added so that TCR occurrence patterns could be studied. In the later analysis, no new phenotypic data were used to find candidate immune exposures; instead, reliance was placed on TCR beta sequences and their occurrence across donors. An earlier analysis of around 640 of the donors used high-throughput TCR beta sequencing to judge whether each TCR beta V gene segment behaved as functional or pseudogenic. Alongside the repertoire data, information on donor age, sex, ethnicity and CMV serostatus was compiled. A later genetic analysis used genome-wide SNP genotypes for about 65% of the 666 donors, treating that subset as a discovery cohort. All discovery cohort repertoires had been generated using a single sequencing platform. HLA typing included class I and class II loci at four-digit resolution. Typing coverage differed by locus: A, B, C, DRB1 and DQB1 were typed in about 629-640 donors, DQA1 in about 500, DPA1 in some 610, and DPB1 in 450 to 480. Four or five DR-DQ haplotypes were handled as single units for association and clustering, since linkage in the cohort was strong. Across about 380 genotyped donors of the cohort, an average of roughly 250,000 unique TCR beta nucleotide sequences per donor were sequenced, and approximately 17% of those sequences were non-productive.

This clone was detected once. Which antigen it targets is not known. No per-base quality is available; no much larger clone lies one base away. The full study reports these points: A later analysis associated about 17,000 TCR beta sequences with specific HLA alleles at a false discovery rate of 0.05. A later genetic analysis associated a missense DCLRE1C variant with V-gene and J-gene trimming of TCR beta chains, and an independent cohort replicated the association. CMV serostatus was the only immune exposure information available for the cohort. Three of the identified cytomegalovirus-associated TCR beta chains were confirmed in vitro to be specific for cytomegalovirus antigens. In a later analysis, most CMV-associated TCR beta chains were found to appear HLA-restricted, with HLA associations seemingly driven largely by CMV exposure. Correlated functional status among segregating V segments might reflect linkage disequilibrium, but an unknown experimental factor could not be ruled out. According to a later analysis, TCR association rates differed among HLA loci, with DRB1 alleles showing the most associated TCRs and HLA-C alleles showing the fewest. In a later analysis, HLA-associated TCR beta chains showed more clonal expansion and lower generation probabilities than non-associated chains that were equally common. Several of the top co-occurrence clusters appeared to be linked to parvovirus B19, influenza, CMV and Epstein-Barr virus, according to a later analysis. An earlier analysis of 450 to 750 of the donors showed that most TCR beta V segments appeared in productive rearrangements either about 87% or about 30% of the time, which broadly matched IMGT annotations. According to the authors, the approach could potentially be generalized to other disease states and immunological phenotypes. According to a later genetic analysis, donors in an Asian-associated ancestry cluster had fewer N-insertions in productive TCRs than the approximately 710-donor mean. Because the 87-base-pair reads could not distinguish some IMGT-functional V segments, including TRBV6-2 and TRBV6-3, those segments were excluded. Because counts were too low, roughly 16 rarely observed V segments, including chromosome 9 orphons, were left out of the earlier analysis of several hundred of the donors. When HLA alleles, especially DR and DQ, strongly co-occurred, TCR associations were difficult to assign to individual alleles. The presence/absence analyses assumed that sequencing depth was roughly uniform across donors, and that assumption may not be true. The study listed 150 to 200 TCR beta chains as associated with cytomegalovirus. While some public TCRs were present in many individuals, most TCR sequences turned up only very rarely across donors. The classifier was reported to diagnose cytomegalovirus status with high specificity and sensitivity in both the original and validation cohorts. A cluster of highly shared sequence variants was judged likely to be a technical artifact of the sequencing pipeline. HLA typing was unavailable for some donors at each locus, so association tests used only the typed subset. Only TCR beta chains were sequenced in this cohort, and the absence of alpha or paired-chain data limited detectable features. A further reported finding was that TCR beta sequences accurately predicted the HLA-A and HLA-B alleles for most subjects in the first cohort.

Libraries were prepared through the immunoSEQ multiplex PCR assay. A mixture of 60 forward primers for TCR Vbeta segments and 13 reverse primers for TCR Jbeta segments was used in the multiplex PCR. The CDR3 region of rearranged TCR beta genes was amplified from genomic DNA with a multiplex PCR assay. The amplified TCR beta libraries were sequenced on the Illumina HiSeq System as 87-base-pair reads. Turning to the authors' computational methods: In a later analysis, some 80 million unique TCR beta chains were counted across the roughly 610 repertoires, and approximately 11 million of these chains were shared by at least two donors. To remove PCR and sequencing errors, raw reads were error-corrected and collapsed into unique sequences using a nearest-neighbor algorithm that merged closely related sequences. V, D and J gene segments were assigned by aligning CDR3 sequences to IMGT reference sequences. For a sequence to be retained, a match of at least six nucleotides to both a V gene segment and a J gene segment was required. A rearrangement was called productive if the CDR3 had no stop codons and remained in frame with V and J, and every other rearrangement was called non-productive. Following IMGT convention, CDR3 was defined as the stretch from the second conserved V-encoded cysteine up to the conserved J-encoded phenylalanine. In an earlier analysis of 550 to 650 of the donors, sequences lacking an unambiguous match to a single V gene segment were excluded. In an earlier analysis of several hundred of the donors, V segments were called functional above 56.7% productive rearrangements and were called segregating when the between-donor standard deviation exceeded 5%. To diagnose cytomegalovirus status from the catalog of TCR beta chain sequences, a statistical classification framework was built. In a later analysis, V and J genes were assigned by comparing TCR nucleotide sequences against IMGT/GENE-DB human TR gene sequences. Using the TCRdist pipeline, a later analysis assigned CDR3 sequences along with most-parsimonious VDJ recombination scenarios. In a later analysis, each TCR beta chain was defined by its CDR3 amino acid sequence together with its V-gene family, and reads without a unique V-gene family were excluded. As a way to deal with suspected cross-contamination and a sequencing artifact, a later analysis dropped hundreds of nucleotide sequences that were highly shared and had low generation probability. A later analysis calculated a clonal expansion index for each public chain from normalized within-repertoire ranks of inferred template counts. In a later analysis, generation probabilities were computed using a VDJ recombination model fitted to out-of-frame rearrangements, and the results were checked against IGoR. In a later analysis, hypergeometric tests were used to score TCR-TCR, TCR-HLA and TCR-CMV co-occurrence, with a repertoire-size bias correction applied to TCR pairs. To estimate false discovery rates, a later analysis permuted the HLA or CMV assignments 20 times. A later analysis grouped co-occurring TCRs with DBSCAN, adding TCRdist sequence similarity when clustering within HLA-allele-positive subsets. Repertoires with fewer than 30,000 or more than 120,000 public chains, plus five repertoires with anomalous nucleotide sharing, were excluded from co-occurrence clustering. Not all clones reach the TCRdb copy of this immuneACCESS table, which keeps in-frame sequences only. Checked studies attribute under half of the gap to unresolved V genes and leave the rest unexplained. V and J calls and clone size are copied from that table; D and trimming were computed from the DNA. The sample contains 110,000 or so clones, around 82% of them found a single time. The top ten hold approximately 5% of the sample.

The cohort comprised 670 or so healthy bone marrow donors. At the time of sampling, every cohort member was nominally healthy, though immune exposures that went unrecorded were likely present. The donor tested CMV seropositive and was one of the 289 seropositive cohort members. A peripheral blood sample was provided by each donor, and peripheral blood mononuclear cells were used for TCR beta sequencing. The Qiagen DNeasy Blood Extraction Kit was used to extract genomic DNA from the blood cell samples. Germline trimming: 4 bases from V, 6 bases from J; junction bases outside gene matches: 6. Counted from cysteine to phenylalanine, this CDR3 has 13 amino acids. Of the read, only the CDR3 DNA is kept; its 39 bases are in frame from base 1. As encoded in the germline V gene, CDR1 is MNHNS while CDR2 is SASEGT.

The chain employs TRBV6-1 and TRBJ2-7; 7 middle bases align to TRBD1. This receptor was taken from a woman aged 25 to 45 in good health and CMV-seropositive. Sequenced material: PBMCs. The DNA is TGTGCCAGCAGTGTGGACAGGACTTCCGAGCAGTACTTC. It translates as CASSVDRTSEQYF.